The next 9 T cell receptor beta chains were all read from a single sample in a study of blood T cell repertoires in COVID-19. Libraries were prepared by immunoSEQ multiplex PCR; TCRdb keeps only in-frame clonotypes and omits some of them. The sample lists under 80,000 clones, approximately 86% occurring once. The specimen was peripheral blood. These receptors were obtained from a man aged 65-85 years with acute or convalescent COVID-19.

The genes are TRBV7-9 and TRBJ2-7; TRBD2 aligns across 8 bases. Per germline, CDR1 SEHNR and CDR2 FQNEAQ (reference sequence). Trimming cost V 6 bases and J 4 bases; bases outside gene matches: 5. There are 13 residues in the CDR3. CDR3 sequence: CASRTSGVYEQYF. For the CDR3, the DNA is TGTGCCAGCAGAACTAGCGGAGTTTACGAGCAGTACTTC. The full variable domain, with the rest looked up from reference TRBV7-9 and TRBJ2-7, is DTGVSQNPRHKITKRGQNVTFRCDPISEHNRLYWYRQTLGQGPEFLTYFQNEAQLEKSRLLSDRFSAERPKGSFSTLEIQRTEQGDSAMYLCASRTSGVYEQYFGPGTRLTVT.

This clone was picked up a small number of times. The chain links TRBV12-3 or TRBV12-4 to TRBJ1-5; D is perhaps TRBD1 (5 bases). This CDR3 is 13 amino acids long. The V gene lost 4 bases and the J gene lost 8 bases, with 12 bases spanning the gap. The CDR3 nucleotides are TGTGCCAGCAGTTGGGGGAGCGGGAAGCCCCAGCATTTT. It is translated as CASSWGSGKPQHF.

The chain employs TRBV18 and TRBJ1-1, with D uncertain. CDR3 length equals 15 residues. V was cut by 0 bases and J by 1 base, with 9 bases left in between. Germline CDR1 reads KGHSH; CDR2 reads LQKENI. CDR3: CASSPPGVSNTEAFF. Written as DNA, the CDR3 is TGTGCCAGCTCACCACCGGGAGTGTCGAACACTGAAGCTTTCTTT.

This chain uses TRBV18 with TRBJ1-4; 9 bases map to TRBD1. This CDR3 region has 15 residues. Germline CDR1 and CDR2: KGHSH and LQKENI. With 3 bases clipped from V and 5 bases from J, the junction kept 4 bases outside the gene matches. Here the CDR3 DNA reads TGTGCCAGCTCACCTGGCGGACAGGGGAATGAAAAACTGTTTTTT. This translates into CASSPGGQGNEKLFF.

This chain joins TRBV30 and TRBJ1-4; 7 nucleotides match TRBD1. With 5 bases clipped from V and 8 bases from J, the junction kept 11 bases outside the gene matches. The germline V gene has CDR1 GTSNPN and CDR2 SVGIG (reference sequence). The CDR3 is 14 amino acids. CDR3 in amino acids: CAWEAQGRGEKLFF. In DNA, the CDR3 is TGTGCCTGGGAGGCACAGGGGAGAGGGGAAAAACTGTTTTTT.

The chain uses TRBV2 and TRBJ1-2; 7 positions match TRBD1. Germline CDR1 reads SNHLY; CDR2 reads FYNNEI. The CDR3 has 15 residues. J was trimmed by 6 bases and V by 6 bases; bases with no gene match: 13. The CDR3 sequence is CASRVPGTVGNGYTF. CDR3 nucleotides: TGTGCCAGCAGAGTTCCGGGGACAGTTGGCAATGGCTACACCTTC.

This CDR3 reads CATQPPTGGRSPLHF. The CDR3 DNA sequence: TGTGCCACCCAACCTCCGACAGGGGGTAGGTCACCCCTCCACTTT. This chain joins TRBV19 and TRBJ1-6; 9 bases line up with TRBD1. Germline CDR1 is LNHDA and CDR2 is SQIVND (reference sequence). Losses at the gene ends were 10 bases for V and 10 bases for J; bases not matched to a gene: 14. CDR3 size: 15 residues.

This clone was observed once. This chain links TRBV19 with TRBJ2-3; TRBD1 matches at 10 bases. Germline lookup yields CDR1 LNHDA and CDR2 SQIVND (reference sequence). Trimming at V came to 0 bases and at J to 3 bases, leaving 6 bases not matched to a gene. The CDR3 spans 17 residues. CDR3 protein: CASSIDLRDRGTDTQYF. The DNA for the CDR3 is TGTGCCAGTAGTATAGACCTCCGGGACAGGGGAACAGATACGCAGTATTTT.

V gene TRBV2 combines with J gene TRBJ2-7; 7 positions match TRBD2. Trimming cost V 8 bases and J 5 bases; bases outside gene matches: 6. The CDR3 spans 12 residues. Germline V gives CDR1 SNHLY, CDR2 FYNNEI. The CDR3 region is CASRRESHEQYF. The CDR3 nucleotides are TGTGCCAGCCGGCGGGAGAGCCACGAGCAGTACTTC.